This T cell receptor (beta chain) was found in a study of post-analysis software for immune sequencing data. TCR beta libraries were prepared from cDNA with unique molecular identifiers. Using its own MiXCR run on the PCR reads, TCRdb lists one record per CDR3 protein. The table shows more than 500,000 distinct CDR3 sequences, with around a third occurring only once. Looked up from germline, CDR1 is DFQATT and CDR2 is SNEGSKA (reference sequence). This CDR3 is 14 amino acids long. The V end was cut by 5 bases, the J end by 2 bases, with 13 bases between. This clonotype turned up a few times. What it recognizes is unknown. Whole-study results and caveats: Comparison of patients with controls showed about 5 TRBV segments more frequent in patients, TRBV5-6, TRBV5-1 and TRBV20-1 among them. The study found significantly lower normalized Chao1 diversity in multiple sclerosis patients than in controls.

The source material was blood. The receptor's source is a girl aged 2-17 years with multiple sclerosis. The rearrangement uses TRBV20-1 and TRBJ1-5, with D possibly TRBD1 on 5 matching bases. CDR3 sequence: CSAGGWGGNQPQHF. The CDR3 DNA reads TGCAGTGCTGGGGGTTGGGGTGGCAATCAGCCCCAGCATTTT.